Reported below is one T cell receptor beta chain. Its specificity is unknown. Germline V gene sequence: CDR1 MGHRA, CDR2 YSYEKL. V gave up 4 bases and J gave up 7 bases, with 16 bases separating them. CDR3 length: 14 residues. UMIs and sample barcodes were carried by the TCR alpha and TCR beta cDNA libraries that 5'RACE produced using constant-segment primers. TCRdb re-analysed the 5' RACE reads in MiXCR, keeping a single row per CDR3 protein. The sample holds 450,000 to 700,000 distinct CDR3 sequences; about a sixth are singletons and the top ten take 9.5% to 15%. These data belong to a study of T-cell memory formation after mild COVID-19. Turning to the study itself: Largely donor-specific sequence clusters came from a couple of donors.

Study-wide results and caveats: There were some responding clones in pre-infection memory, which suggested that cross-reactive memory had joined.

This receptor was obtained from an adult woman who had mild COVID-19 (a few samples of this study predate the infection). Cell type and time point are not known. Sequenced: PBMCs or a T cell subset sorted from them (not recorded which). V and J are TRBV4-1 and TRBJ1-2, with D tentatively TRBD1 (6 bases). The CDR3 DNA sequence: TGCGCCAGCAGCCTGGGCCCGACAGGTCCTGGCTACACCTTC. As protein: CASSLGPTGPGYTF.